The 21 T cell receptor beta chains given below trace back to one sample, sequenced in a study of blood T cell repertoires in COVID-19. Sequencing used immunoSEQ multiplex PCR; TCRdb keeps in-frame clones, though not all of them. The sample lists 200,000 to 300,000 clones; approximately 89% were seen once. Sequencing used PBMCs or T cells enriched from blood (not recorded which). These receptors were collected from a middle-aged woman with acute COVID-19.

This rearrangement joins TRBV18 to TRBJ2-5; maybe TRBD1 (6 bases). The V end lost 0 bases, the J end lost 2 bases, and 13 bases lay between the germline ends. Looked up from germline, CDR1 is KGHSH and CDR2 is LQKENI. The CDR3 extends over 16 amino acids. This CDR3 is CASSPPDRMIQETQYF. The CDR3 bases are TGTGCCAGCTCACCACCCGACAGGATGATTCAAGAGACCCAGTACTTC.

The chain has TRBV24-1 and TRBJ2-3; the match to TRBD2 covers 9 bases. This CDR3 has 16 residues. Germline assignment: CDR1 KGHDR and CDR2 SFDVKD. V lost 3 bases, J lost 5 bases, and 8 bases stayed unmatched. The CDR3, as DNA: TGTGCCACCAGTGATCAGGTAGCGGGAGTAGTAGATACGCAGTATTTT. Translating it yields CATSDQVAGVVDTQYF.

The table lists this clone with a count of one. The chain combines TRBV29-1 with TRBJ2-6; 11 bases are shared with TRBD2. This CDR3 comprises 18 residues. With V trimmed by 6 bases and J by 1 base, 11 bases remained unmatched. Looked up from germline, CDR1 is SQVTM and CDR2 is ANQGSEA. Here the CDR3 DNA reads TGCAGCGTCGGGACTAGCGGCTCCTCCTCGTCTGGGGCCAACGTCCTGACTTTC. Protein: CSVGTSGSSSSGANVLTF.

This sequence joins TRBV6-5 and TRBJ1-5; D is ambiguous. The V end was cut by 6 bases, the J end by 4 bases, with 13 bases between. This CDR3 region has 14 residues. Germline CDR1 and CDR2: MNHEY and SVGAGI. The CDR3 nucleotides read TGTGCCAGCAGACCAGCGCTTCGGAATCAGCCCCAGCATTTT. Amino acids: CASRPALRNQPQHF.

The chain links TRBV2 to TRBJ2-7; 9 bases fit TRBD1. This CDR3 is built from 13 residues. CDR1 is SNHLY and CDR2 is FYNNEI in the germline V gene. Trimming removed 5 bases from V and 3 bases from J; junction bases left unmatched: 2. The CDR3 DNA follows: TGTGCCAGCAGTAGGGACAGGGACTACGAGCAGTACGTC. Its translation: CASSRDRDYEQYV.

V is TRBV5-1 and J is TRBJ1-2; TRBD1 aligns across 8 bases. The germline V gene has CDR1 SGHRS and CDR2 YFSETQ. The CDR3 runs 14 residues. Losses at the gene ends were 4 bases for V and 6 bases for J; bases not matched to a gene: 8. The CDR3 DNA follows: TGCGCCAGCAGCCTGACAGGGGAAGGACATGGCTACACCTTC. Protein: CASSLTGEGHGYTF.

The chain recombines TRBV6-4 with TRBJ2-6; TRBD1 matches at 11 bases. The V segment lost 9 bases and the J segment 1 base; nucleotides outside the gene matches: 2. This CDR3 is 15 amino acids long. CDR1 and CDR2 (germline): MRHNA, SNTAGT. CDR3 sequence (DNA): TGTGCCAGAGGACAGGGGGCTTCTGGGGCCAACGTCCTGACTTTC. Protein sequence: CARGQGASGANVLTF.

The CDR3 spells CASSQSGENTEAFF. CDR3 nucleotides: TGTGCCAGCAGCCAATCCGGGGAGAACACTGAAGCTTTCTTT. The chain carries TRBV3-1 (or the pseudogene TRBV3-2) and TRBJ1-1; no clear D gene. The CDR3 has 14 residues. V gave up 2 bases and J gave up 1 base, with 8 bases separating them. Germline assignment: CDR1 LGHDT and CDR2 YNNKEL (reference sequence).

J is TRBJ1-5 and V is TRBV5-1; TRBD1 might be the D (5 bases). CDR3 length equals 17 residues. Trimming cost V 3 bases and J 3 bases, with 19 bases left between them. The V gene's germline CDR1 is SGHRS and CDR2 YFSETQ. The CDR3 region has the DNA TGCGCCAGCAGCTCCGAGAAGACAAATGGGGCCAATCAGCCCCAGCATTTT. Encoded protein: CASSSEKTNGANQPQHF.

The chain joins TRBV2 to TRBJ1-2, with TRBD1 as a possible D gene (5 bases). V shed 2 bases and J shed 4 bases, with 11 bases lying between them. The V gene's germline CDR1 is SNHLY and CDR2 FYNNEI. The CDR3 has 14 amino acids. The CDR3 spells CASSESRGAYGYTF. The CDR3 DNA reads TGTGCCAGCAGTGAATCCCGTGGGGCCTATGGCTACACCTTC.

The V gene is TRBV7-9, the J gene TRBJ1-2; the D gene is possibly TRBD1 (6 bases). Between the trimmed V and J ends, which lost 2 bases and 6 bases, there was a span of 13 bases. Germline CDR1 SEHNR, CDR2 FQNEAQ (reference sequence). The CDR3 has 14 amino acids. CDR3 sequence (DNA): TGTGCCAGCAGCTTAAGGGGGAACGGGGATGGCTACACCTTC. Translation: CASSLRGNGDGYTF. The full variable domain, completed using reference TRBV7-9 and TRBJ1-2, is DTGVSQNPRHKITKRGQNVTFRCDPISEHNRLYWYRQTLGQGPEFLTYFQNEAQLEKSRLLSDRFSAERPKGSFSTLEIQRTEQGDSAMYLCASSLRGNGDGYTFGSGTRLTVV.

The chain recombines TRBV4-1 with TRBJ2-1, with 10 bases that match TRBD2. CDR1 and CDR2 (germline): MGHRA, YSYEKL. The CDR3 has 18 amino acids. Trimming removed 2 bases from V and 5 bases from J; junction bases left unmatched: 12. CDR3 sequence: CASSQPKILAGEDNEQFF. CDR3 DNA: TGCGCCAGCAGCCAACCTAAGATCCTAGCGGGAGAAGACAATGAGCAGTTCTTC.

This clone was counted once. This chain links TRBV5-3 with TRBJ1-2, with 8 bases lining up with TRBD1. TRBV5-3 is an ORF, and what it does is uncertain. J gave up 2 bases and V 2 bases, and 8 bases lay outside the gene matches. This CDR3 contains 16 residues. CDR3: CARSFKARQGNYGYTF. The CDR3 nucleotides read TGTGCCAGAAGCTTTAAAGCCCGACAGGGGAACTATGGCTACACCTTC.

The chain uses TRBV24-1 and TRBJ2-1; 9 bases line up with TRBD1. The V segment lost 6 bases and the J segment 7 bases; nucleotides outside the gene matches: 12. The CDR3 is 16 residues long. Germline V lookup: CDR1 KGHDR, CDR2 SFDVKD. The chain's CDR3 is CATSQAGTGIGNEQFF. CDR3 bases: TGTGCCACCAGTCAAGCCGGGACAGGGATTGGGAATGAGCAGTTCTTC.

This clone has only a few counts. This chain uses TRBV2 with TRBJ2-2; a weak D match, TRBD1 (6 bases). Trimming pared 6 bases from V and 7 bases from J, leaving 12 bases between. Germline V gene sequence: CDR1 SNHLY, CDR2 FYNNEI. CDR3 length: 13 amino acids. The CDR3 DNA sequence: TGTGCCAGCAGGGGGGCGGCGATCGGGGAGCTGTTTTTT. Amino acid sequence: CASRGAAIGELFF.

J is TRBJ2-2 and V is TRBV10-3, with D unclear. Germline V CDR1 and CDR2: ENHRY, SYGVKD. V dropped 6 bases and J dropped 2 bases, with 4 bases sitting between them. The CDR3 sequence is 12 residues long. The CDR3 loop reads CAIRQNTGELFF. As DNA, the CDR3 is TGTGCCATCAGACAAAACACCGGGGAGCTGTTTTTT.

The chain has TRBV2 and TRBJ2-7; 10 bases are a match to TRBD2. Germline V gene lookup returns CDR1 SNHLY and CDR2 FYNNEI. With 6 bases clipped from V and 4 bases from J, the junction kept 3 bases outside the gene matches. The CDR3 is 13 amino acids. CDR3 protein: CASRSGGAYEQYF. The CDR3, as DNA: TGTGCCAGCAGGAGCGGGGGGGCTTACGAGCAGTACTTC.

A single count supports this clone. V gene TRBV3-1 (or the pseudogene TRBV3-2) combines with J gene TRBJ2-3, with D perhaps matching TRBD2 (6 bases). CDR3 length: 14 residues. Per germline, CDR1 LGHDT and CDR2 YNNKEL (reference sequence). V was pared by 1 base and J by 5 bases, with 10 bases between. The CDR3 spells CASSQARELDTQYF. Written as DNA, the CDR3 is TGTGCCAGCAGCCAAGCCCGGGAGTTAGATACGCAGTATTTT.

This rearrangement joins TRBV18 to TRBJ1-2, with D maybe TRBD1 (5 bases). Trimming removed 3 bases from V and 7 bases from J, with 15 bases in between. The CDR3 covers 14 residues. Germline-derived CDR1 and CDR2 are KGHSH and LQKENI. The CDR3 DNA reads TGTGCCAGCTCACCGCTCGCCAGGGAGGGTGGCTACACCTTC. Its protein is CASSPLAREGGYTF.

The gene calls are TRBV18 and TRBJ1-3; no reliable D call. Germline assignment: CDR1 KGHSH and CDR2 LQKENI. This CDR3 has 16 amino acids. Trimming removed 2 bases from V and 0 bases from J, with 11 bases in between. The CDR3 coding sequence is TGTGCCAGCTCACCAGTGTCAGGCAGCTCTGGAAACACCATATATTTT. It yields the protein CASSPVSGSSGNTIYF. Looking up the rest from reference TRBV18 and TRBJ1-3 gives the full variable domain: NAGVMQNPRHLVRRRGQEARLRCSPMKGHSHVYWYRQLPEEGLKFMVYLQKENIIDESGMPKERFSAEFPKEGPSILRIQQVVRGDSAAYFCASSPVSGSSGNTIYFGEGSWLTVV.

CDR3: CASSIQGAGTDTQYF. The DNA of the CDR3 is TGCGCCAGCAGCATACAGGGAGCGGGGACAGATACGCAGTATTTT. The chain uses TRBV5-1 and TRBJ2-3, with a weak D call TRBD2 (7 bases). The CDR3 consists of 15 residues. V was pared by 4 bases and J by 3 bases, with 15 bases between. Germline-derived CDR1 and CDR2 are SGHRS and YFSETQ. Full variable domain (remainder filled in from reference TRBV5-1 and TRBJ2-3): KAGVTQTPRYLIKTRGQQVTLSCSPISGHRSVSWYQQTPGQGLQFLFEYFSETQRNKGNFPGRFSGRQFSNSRSEMNVSTLELGDSALYLCASSIQGAGTDTQYFGPGTRLTVL.